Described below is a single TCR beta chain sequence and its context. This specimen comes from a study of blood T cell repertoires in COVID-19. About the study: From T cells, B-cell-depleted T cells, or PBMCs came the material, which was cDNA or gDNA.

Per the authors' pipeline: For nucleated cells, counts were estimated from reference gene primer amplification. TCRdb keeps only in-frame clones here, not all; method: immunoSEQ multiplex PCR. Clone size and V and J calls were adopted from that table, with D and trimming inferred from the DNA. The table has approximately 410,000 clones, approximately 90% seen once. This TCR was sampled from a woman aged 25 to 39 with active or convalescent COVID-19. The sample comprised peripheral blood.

The CDR3: CSVLGLAQYNSGNTIYF. The CDR3 nucleotides read TGCAGCGTTTTGGGACTCGCCCAGTATAATTCTGGAAACACCATATATTTT. This chain links TRBV29-1 with TRBJ1-3, with D tentatively TRBD1 (5 bases). The V end lost 5 bases, the J end lost 1 base, and 21 bases lay between the germline ends. Germline CDR1 reads SQVTM; CDR2 reads ANQGSEA. This CDR3 has 17 amino acids.